A single sample gave rise to the 21 T cell receptor beta chains below, sequenced in a study of shared clonotypes between healthy human individuals. The table came from immunoSEQ multiplex PCR; TCRdb's copy has only in-frame clones and leaves some out. The repertoire consists of about 730,000 clones, with over 60% occurring once and the leading ten covering under 2%. The sample was memory CD4+ T cells sorted from blood. Subset meaning: CD45RA-negative fraction. These receptors were obtained from a woman aged 25 to 39 in good health.

This chain connects TRBV19 to TRBJ1-2, with 10 nucleotides matching TRBD1. Trimming took 5 bases from V and 5 from J; bases not matched to a gene: 5. The CDR3 is made up of 14 amino acids. Germline CDR1 LNHDA, CDR2 SQIVND (reference sequence). The CDR3 here is CASSLGTGDYGYTF. Written as DNA, the CDR3 is TGTGCCAGTAGTCTGGGGACAGGGGATTATGGCTACACCTTC.

The V and J genes are TRBV7-9 and TRBJ2-1; 8 positions match TRBD2. Germline V gene sequence: CDR1 SEHNR, CDR2 FQNEAQ (reference sequence). CDR3 size: 18 residues. The trim removed 1 base at V and 9 bases at J, leaving 17 bases unmatched. The DNA for the CDR3 is TGTGCCAGCAGCTTAGTATCCCTAGCGGGCCATAGAGGGAGTGAGCAGTTCTTC. Translation gives CASSLVSLAGHRGSEQFF.

The chain combines TRBV5-1 with TRBJ2-3; 8 bases agree with TRBD2. J was trimmed by 1 base and V by 4 bases; bases with no gene match: 5. The CDR3 totals 15 residues. The germline V gene has CDR1 SGHRS and CDR2 YFSETQ. The CDR3 loop is CASSNGTSGTDTQYF. DNA for the CDR3: TGCGCCAGCAGCAACGGGACTAGTGGCACAGATACGCAGTATTTT. Together with reference TRBV5-1 and TRBJ2-3, the CDR3 gives the full variable domain: KAGVTQTPRYLIKTRGQQVTLSCSPISGHRSVSWYQQTPGQGLQFLFEYFSETQRNKGNFPGRFSGRQFSNSRSEMNVSTLELGDSALYLCASSNGTSGTDTQYFGPGTRLTVL.

The rearrangement joins TRBV28 to TRBJ2-7; D is ambiguous. Trimming cost V 5 bases and J 3 bases, with 8 bases left between them. The CDR3 length is 12 residues. Germline CDR1 is MDHEN and CDR2 is SYDVKM. DNA of the CDR3: TGTGCCAGCAGTACAGCGTACTACGAGCAGTACTTC. Translating gives CASSTAYYEQYF.

J is TRBJ1-5 and V is TRBV2; no definite D call. With 5 bases removed from V and 0 bases from J, the gap between germline ends came to 8 bases. There are 14 residues in the CDR3. Germline values: CDR1 SNHLY, CDR2 FYNNEI. The DNA of the CDR3 is TGTGCCAGCAGTCTCGGGCTTAGCAATCAGCCCCAGCATTTT. It codes for CASSLGLSNQPQHF.

This clone came up once. This sample includes further DNA sequences coding for the same CDR3. The J gene is TRBJ2-3, the V gene TRBV7-7; D might be TRBD1 or TRBD2, each matching 5 bases. V was cut by 5 bases and J by 5 bases, with 11 bases left in between. Germline V gene sequence: CDR1 SSHAT, CDR2 FNYEAQ (reference sequence). The CDR3 has 13 residues. Written as DNA, the CDR3 is TGTGCCAGCAGCCGGGACCGGGGAGATACGCAGTATTTT. This gives the protein CASSRDRGDTQYF.

The chain couples TRBV11-2 to TRBJ2-3; D not resolved. The CDR3 sequence is 15 residues long. With 5 bases removed from V and 2 bases from J, the gap between germline ends came to 14 bases. Germline V lookup: CDR1 SGHAT, CDR2 FQNNGV. The CDR3 bases are TGTGCCAGCAGCCCGCTGACAACCTACACAGATACGCAGTATTTT. Residues: CASSPLTTYTDTQYF.

The rearrangement links TRBV19 to TRBJ2-7; D unclear. Germline V CDR1 and CDR2: LNHDA, SQIVND (reference sequence). This CDR3 is 13 amino acids long. V dropped 6 bases and J dropped 0 bases, with 9 bases sitting between them. The CDR3 protein is CASSRSNSYEQYF. CDR3 coding DNA: TGTGCCAGTAGCAGAAGCAACTCCTACGAGCAGTACTTC. Using reference TRBV19 and TRBJ2-7 for the parts outside the CDR3, the full variable domain is DGGITQSPKYLFRKEGQNVTLSCEQNLNHDAMYWYRQDPGQGLRLIYYSQIVNDFQKGDIAEGYSVSREKKESFPLTVTSAQKNPTAFYLCASSRSNSYEQYFGPGTRLTVT.

The V and J genes are TRBV28 and TRBJ2-7; 7 nucleotides agree with TRBD2. The CDR3 totals 13 residues. CDR1 MDHEN and CDR2 SYDVKM come from the germline V gene. J was trimmed by 0 bases and V by 9 bases; bases with no gene match: 5. CDR3 loop: CASWDYSSYEQYF. For the CDR3, the DNA is TGTGCCAGTTGGGACTATAGCTCCTACGAGCAGTACTTC.

The chain is built from TRBV5-1 and TRBJ1-2; no clear D. Germline V CDR1 and CDR2: SGHRS, YFSETQ. V lost 0 bases and J lost 8, with 17 bases in between. This CDR3 spans 15 amino acids. The CDR3 DNA follows: TGCGCCAGCAGCTTGGGTGAGGGCGGTCCGGGAGGCTACACCTTC. It is translated as CASSLGEGGPGGYTF.

This sequence joins TRBV6-5 and TRBJ2-3; D is perhaps TRBD2 (6 bases). The V gene's germline CDR1 is MNHEY and CDR2 SVGAGI. CDR3 length: 16 amino acids. Trimming removed 2 bases from V and 0 bases from J, with 12 bases in between. This CDR3 is CASSYTEAGSTDTQYF. CDR3 bases: TGTGCCAGCAGTTACACTGAGGCGGGGAGCACAGATACGCAGTATTTT.

J is TRBJ1-5 and V is TRBV30; D call uncertain. Deletions cut 1 base from V and 0 bases from J, with 10 bases between. This CDR3 has 15 amino acids. CDR1 GTSNPN and CDR2 SVGIG come from the germline V gene (reference sequence). CDR3 protein: CAWSATGNSNQPQHF. CDR3 in DNA: TGTGCCTGGAGTGCCACGGGAAATAGCAATCAGCCCCAGCATTTT.

V and J are TRBV12-5 and TRBJ2-1; no definite D call. Between the trimmed V and J ends, which lost 6 bases and 8 bases, there was a span of 11 bases. The CDR3 is made up of 12 amino acids. Germline-derived CDR1 and CDR2 are LGHNT and FRNRAP. CDR3 in DNA: TGTGCTAGTGGCCCTAGACTCGATGAGCAGTTCTTC. Amino acid sequence: CASGPRLDEQFF.

This clone has more than one count but fewer than ten. The sample has other DNA sequences that encode this CDR3 too. J is TRBJ2-2 and V is TRBV5-1, with TRBD1 matching over 7 bases. After removal of 5 bases from V and 3 bases from J, the junction contained 7 bases not matched to a gene. CDR1 and CDR2 from the germline V gene are SGHRS and YFSETQ. This CDR3 contains 15 residues. CDR3 residues: CASSPGDRDTGELFF. In DNA, the CDR3 is TGCGCCAGCAGTCCAGGCGACAGGGACACCGGGGAGCTGTTTTTT.

The chain combines TRBV5-4 with TRBJ1-3; 8 positions match TRBD1. V was clipped by 4 bases and J by 4 bases; unmatched bases: 7. Per germline, CDR1 SGHNT and CDR2 YYREEE (reference sequence). The CDR3 contains 15 residues. CDR3 DNA sequence: TGTGCCAGCAGCCAACAGGGGGTAGCCGGAAACACCATATATTTT. Protein: CASSQQGVAGNTIYF.

The V and J genes are TRBV27 and TRBJ2-7, with D perhaps TRBD1 (5 bases). This CDR3 is 16 amino acids long. CDR1 is MNHEY, CDR2 SMNVEV, per germline (reference sequence). The V end lost 0 bases, the J end lost 1 base, and 13 bases lay between the germline ends. As DNA, the CDR3 is TGTGCCAGCAGTTTATCCCCAGGGTCAGGGTCCTACGAGCAGTACTTC. This codes for CASSLSPGSGSYEQYF.

The chain uses TRBV5-6 and TRBJ2-7, with D uncertain. Trimming removed 3 bases at V and 6 bases at J, with 7 bases between. CDR3 size: 11 residues. The germline gives CDR1 SGHDT, CDR2 YYEEEE. The DNA for the CDR3 is TGTGCCAGCAGCTCTCACGTCGAGCAGTACTTC. Protein: CASSSHVEQYF. Filled out from reference TRBV5-6 and TRBJ2-7, the complete variable domain reads DAGVTQSPTHLIKTRGQQVTLRCSPKSGHDTVSWYQQALGQGPQFIFQYYEEEERQRGNFPDRFSGHQFPNYSSELNVNALLLGDSALYLCASSSHVEQYFGPGTRLTVT.

The CDR3 DNA reads TGCGCCAGCAGCGCGACAGGGAGCGGCAATCAGCCCCAGCATTTT. Its protein is CASSATGSGNQPQHF. V gene TRBV5-1 combines with J gene TRBJ1-5; 7 bases are a match to TRBD1. This CDR3 region has 15 residues. Germline loops: CDR1 SGHRS, CDR2 YFSETQ. V lost 4 bases to trimming and J lost 2 bases; unmatched junction nucleotides: 6.

The chain combines TRBV5-4 with TRBJ2-7; D possibly corresponds to TRBD2 (6 bases). CDR1 is SGHNT, CDR2 YYREEE, per germline (reference sequence). The CDR3 contains 15 residues. Trimming took off 0 bases at V and 0 bases at J, with 10 bases between the two ends. CDR3 amino acids: CASSLDGSGSYEQYF. DNA for the CDR3: TGTGCCAGCAGCTTGGATGGTAGCGGCTCCTACGAGCAGTACTTC.

The chain joins TRBV5-1 to TRBJ2-3; no reliable D call. Germline lookup yields CDR1 SGHRS and CDR2 YFSETQ. The CDR3 is made up of 17 amino acids. Trimming took off 0 bases at V and 2 bases at J, with 16 bases between the two ends. The CDR3 sequence: CASSLGARASATDTQYF. For the CDR3, the DNA is TGCGCCAGCAGCTTGGGGGCTAGGGCATCGGCCACAGATACGCAGTATTTT.

The V gene is TRBV7-3, the J gene TRBJ1-2; 10 bases align to TRBD1. Germline assignment: CDR1 SGHTA and CDR2 FQGTGA. The CDR3 is 13 residues long. The ends lost 5 bases at V and 7 bases at J; junction bases unmatched: 4. CDR3 coding DNA: TGTGCCAGCAGCCTCGGGACAGGGGTTGGCTACACCTTC. This gives the protein CASSLGTGVGYTF.